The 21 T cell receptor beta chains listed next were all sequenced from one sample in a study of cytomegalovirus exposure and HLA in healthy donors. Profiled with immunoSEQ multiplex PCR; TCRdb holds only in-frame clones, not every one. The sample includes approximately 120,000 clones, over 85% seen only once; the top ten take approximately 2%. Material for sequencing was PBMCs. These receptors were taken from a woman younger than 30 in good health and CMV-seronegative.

CDR3 in amino acids: CASSSRGGARTEAFF. In nucleotides, the CDR3 is TGTGCCAGCAGCTCTCGCGGGGGGGCTCGTACTGAAGCTTTCTTT. The rearrangement joins TRBV5-6 to TRBJ1-1, with D perhaps TRBD1 (6 bases). CDR3 size: 15 residues. V shed 3 bases and J shed 5 bases, with 17 bases lying between them. Germline assignment: CDR1 SGHDT and CDR2 YYEEEE. The full variable domain, completed using reference TRBV5-6 and TRBJ1-1, is DAGVTQSPTHLIKTRGQQVTLRCSPKSGHDTVSWYQQALGQGPQFIFQYYEEEERQRGNFPDRFSGHQFPNYSSELNVNALLLGDSALYLCASSSRGGARTEAFFGQGTRLTVV.

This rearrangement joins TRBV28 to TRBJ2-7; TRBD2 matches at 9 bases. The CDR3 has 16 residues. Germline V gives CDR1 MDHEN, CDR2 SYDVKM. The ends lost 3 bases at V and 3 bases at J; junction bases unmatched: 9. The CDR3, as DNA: TGTGCCAGCAGTTTGAGTAGCGGGGGAAGCTACTACGAGCAGTACTTC. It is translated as CASSLSSGGSYYEQYF.

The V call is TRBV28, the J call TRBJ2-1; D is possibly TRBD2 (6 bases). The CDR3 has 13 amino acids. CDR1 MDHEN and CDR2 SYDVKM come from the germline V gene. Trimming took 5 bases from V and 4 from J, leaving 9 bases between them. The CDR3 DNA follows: TGTGCCAGCAGTCGCGGGACTTACAATGAGCAGTTCTTC. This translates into CASSRGTYNEQFF. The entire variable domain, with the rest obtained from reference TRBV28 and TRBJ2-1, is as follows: DVKVTQSSRYLVKRTGEKVFLECVQDMDHENMFWYRQDPGLGLRLIYFSYDVKMKEKGDIPEGYSVSREKKERFSLILESASTNQTSMYLCASSRGTYNEQFFGPGTRLTVL.

For the CDR3, the DNA is TGTGCCACCAGCAGAGATTACACGGAGGATCAGCCCCAGCATTTT. Translated: CATSRDYTEDQPQHF. V is TRBV15 and J is TRBJ1-5; D not resolved. Trimming cost V 0 bases and J 5 bases, with 11 bases left between them. The CDR3 consists of 15 residues. The germline CDR1 and CDR2 sequences are LNHNV and YYDKDF (reference sequence). Looking up the rest from reference TRBV15 and TRBJ1-5 gives the full variable domain: DAMVIQNPRYQVTQFGKPVTLSCSQTLNHNVMYWYQQKSSQAPKLLFHYYDKDFNNEADTPDNFQSRRPNTSFCFLDIRSPGLGDTAMYLCATSRDYTEDQPQHFGDGTRLSIL.

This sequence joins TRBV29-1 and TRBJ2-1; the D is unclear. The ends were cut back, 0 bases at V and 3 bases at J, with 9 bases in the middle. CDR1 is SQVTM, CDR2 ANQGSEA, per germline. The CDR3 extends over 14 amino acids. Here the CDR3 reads CSVEDRSSYNEQFF. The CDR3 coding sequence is TGCAGCGTTGAAGATCGCTCTAGCTACAATGAGCAGTTCTTC.

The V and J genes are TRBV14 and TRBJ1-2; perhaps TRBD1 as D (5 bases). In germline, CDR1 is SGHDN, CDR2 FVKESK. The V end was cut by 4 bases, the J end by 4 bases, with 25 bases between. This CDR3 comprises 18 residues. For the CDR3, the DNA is TGTGCCAGCAGCCTGGGAACAGGCGCCAACCCGACAGCCTATGGCTACACCTTC. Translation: CASSLGTGANPTAYGYTF.

The CDR3, as DNA: TGTGCCAGCAGTTACTCGGACTCTAAGGGTTCACCCCTCCACTTT. It translates to CASSYSDSKGSPLHF. The chain is built from TRBV6-5 and TRBJ1-6, with D uncertain. Trimming removed 0 bases at V and 9 bases at J, with 12 bases between. This CDR3 region has 15 residues. Germline CDR1 MNHEY, CDR2 SVGAGI.

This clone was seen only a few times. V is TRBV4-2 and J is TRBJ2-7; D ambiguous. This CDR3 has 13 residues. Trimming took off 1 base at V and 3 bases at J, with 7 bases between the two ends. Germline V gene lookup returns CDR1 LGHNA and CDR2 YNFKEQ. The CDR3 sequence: CASSQVEHYEQYF. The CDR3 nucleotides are TGTGCCAGCAGCCAAGTTGAGCACTACGAGCAGTACTTC.

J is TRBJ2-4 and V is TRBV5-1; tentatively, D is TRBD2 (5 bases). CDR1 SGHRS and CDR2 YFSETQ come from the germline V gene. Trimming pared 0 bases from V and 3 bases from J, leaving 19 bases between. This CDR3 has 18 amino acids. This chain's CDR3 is CASSLELRGRIVKNIQYF. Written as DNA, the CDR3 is TGCGCCAGCAGCTTGGAACTCCGGGGAAGGATTGTCAAAAACATTCAGTACTTC.

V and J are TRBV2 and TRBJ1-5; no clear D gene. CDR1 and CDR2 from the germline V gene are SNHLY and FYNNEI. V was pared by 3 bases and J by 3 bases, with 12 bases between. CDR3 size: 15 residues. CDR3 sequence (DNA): TGTGCCAGCAGTGACGAGGATACGGCCAATCAGCCCCAGCATTTT. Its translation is CASSDEDTANQPQHF.

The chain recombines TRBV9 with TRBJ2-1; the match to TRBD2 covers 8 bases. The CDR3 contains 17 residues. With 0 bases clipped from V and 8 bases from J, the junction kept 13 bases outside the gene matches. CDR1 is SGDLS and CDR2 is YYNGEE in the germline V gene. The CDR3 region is CASSVGASGSGTDEQFF. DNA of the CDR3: TGTGCCAGCAGCGTAGGGGCGAGCGGGAGCGGTACAGATGAGCAGTTCTTC.

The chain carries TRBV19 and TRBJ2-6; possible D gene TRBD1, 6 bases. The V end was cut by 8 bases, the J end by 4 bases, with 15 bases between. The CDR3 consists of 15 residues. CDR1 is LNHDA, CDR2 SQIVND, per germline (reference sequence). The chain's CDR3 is CASQIQGAGANVLTF. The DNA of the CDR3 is TGTGCCAGTCAAATACAGGGAGCCGGGGCCAACGTCCTGACTTTC.

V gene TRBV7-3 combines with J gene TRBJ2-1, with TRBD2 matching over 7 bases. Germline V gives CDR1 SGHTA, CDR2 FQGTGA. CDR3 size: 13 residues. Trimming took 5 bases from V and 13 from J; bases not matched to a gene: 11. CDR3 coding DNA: TGTGCCAGCAGCCTCGGGCCGGCGGGGGTACAGTTCTTC. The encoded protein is CASSLGPAGVQFF.

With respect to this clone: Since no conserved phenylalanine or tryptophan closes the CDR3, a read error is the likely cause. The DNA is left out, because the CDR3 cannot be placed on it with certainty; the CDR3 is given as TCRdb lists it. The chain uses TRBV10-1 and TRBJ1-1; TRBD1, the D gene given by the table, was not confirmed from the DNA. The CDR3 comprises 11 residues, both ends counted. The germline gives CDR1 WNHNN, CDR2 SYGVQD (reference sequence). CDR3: CASSEVVGLWL.

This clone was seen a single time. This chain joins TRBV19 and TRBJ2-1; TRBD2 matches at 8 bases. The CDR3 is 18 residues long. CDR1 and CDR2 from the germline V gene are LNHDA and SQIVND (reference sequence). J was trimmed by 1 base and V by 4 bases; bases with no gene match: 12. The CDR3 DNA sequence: TGTGCCAGTAGTACTTGGCTAGCGGGCCGGTGGTCCTACAATGAGCAGTTCTTC. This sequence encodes CASSTWLAGRWSYNEQFF.

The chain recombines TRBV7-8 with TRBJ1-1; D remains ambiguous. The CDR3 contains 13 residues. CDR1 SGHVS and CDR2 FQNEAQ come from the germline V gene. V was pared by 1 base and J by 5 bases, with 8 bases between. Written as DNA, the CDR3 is TGTGCCAGCAGCTTAGAAGGGAGGACTGAAGCTTTCTTT. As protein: CASSLEGRTEAFF.

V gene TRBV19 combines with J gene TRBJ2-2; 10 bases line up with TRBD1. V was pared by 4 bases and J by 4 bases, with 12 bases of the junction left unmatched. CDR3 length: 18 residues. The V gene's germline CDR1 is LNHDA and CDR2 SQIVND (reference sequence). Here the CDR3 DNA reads TGTGCCAGTAGTAGGGACAGGGGACGGGCTACGGGCACCGGGGAGCTGTTTTTT. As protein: CASSRDRGRATGTGELFF.

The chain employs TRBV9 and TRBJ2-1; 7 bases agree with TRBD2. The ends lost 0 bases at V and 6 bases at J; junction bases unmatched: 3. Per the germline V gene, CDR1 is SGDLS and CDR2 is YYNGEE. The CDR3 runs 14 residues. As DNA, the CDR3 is TGTGCCAGCAGCGTAGGCGGGAGTGGCAATGAGCAGTTCTTC. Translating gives CASSVGGSGNEQFF.

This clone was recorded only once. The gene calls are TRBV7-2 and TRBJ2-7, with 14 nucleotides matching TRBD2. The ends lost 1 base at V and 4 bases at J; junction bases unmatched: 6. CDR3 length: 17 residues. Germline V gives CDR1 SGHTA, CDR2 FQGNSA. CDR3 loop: CASSLGLAGGRLYEQYF. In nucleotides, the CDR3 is TGTGCCAGCAGCTTAGGACTAGCGGGAGGGCGGCTATACGAGCAGTACTTC.

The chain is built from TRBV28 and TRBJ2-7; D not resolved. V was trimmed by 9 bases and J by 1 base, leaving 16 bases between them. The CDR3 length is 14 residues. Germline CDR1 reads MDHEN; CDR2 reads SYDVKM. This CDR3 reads CASRTPAISYEQYF. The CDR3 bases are TGTGCCAGTAGAACCCCTGCCATTTCCTACGAGCAGTACTTC.

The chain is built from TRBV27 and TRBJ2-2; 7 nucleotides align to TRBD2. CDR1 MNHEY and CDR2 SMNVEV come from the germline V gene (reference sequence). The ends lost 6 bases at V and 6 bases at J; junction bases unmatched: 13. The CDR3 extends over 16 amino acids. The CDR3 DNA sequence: TGTGCCAGCAGACCCGGGACTAACTACGCCGCCGGGGAGCTGTTTTTT. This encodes CASRPGTNYAAGELFF.